The 3 T cell receptor beta chains listed next were all sequenced from one sample in a study of identical twins. MiXCR, run by TCRdb on the 5' RACE reads, gives a single entry per CDR3 protein. Among approximately 530,000 distinct CDR3 sequences listed, about a fifth were seen once. This same sample was also taken into another study, of yellow fever vaccine responses in identical twins.

Source material: CD4+ T cells sorted from blood. These receptors all come from a woman under 30 in good health.

This clonotype has a count of ten or more. V gene TRBV12-3 or TRBV12-4 combines with J gene TRBJ1-5, with 7 bases matching TRBD1. J lost 4 bases, V lost 2 bases, and 11 bases had no gene match. The CDR3 has 17 residues. CDR3 sequence reads: CASSLTQLGTANQPQHF. The CDR3 DNA is TGTGCCAGCAGTTTAACACAGCTTGGGACAGCTAATCAGCCCCAGCATTTT.

This clonotype was seen a handful of times. The CDR3 sequence: CASSVGLTSGGPSSYNEQFF. CDR3 in DNA: TGCGCCAGCAGCGTGGGTCTTACTAGCGGGGGCCCCAGCTCCTACAATGAGCAGTTCTTC. This rearrangement joins TRBV5-1 to TRBJ2-1; TRBD2 agrees at 11 bases. Germline V gives CDR1 SGHRS, CDR2 YFSETQ. This CDR3 contains 20 residues. V lost 4 bases to trimming and J lost 0 bases; unmatched junction nucleotides: 15.

This clonotype was seen more than once but under ten times. V gene TRBV11-1 combines with J gene TRBJ1-1, with D maybe TRBD1 (5 bases). The V end lost 3 bases, the J end lost 5 bases, and 10 bases lay between the germline ends. From germline, CDR1 is SGHAT and CDR2 FQDESV (reference sequence). This CDR3 region has 13 residues. The CDR3 loop reads CASSFRRETEAFF. CDR3 coding DNA: TGTGCCAGCAGCTTCCGCAGGGAAACTGAAGCTTTCTTT.